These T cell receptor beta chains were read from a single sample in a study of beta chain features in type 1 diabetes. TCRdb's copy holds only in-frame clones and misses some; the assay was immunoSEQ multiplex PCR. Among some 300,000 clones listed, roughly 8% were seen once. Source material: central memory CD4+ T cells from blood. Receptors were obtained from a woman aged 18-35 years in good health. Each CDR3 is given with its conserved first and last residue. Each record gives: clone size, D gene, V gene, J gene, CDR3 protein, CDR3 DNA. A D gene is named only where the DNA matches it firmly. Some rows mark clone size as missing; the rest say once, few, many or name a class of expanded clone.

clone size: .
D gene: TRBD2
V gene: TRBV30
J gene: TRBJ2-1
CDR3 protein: CAWKLAGGIYNEQFF
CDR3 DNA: TGTGCCTGGAAATTAGCGGGAGGGATCTACAATGAGCAGTTCTTC

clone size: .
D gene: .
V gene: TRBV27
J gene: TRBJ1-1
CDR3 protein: CASSSLMNTEAFF
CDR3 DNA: TGTGCCAGCAGTTCTTTAATGAACACTGAAGCTTTCTTT

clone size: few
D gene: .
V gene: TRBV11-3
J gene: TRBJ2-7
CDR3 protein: CASSLAGRTYEQYF
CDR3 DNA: TGTGCCAGCAGCTTAGCGGGACGGACCTACGAGCAGTACTTC

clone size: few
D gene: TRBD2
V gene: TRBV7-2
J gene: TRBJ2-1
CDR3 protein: CASSLIGASGRDEQFF
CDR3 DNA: TGTGCCAGCAGCCTAATCGGGGCTAGCGGGAGAGATGAGCAGTTCTTC

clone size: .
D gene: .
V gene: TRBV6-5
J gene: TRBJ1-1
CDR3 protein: CASSYTFMNTEAFF
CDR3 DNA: TGTGCCAGCAGTTATACGTTTATGAACACTGAAGCTTTCTTT

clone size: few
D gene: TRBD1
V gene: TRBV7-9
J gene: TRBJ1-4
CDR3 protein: CASDRGRDEKLFF
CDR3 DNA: TGTGCCAGCGACAGGGGGCGGGATGAAAAACTGTTTTTT

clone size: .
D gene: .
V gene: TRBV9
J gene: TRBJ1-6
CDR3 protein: CASSASTNSPLHF
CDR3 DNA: TGTGCCAGCAGCGCATCGACTAATTCACCCCTCCACTTT

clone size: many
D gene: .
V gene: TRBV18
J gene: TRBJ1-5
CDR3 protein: CASSKGMDETQPQHF
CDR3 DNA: TGTGCCAGCTCAAAAGGGATGGACGAAACTCAGCCCCAGCATTTT

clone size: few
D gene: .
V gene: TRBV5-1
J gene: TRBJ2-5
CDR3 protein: CASSFLVALFQGNQETQYF
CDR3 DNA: TGCGCCAGCAGCTTTCTCGTTGCCCTTTTCCAGGGGAACCAAGAGACCCAGTACTTC

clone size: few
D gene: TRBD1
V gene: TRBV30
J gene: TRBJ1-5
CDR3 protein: CAWSPRQGRVVYSNQPQHF
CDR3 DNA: TGTGCCTGGAGTCCGCGACAGGGGAGGGTGGTTTATAGCAATCAGCCCCAGCATTTT